This T cell receptor beta chain was recorded in a study of T-cell memory formation after mild COVID-19. The wider study: Each donor largely had its own TCR clusters.

The V end was cut by 2 bases, the J end by 3 bases, with 10 bases between. Germline CDR1 and CDR2: LGHNA and YNFKEQ. There are 14 residues in the CDR3. 5'RACE with constant-segment primers yielded barcoded, UMI-tagged TCR alpha and TCR beta cDNA libraries. TCRdb ran MiXCR on the 5' RACE reads and lists one entry per CDR3 protein. The sample includes about 35,000 distinct CDR3 sequences, under 25% seen only once; the top ten take roughly 1.4%. Study-wide results and limits: Clones contracting day 15 to 85 were balanced CD4/CD8; later expanders leaned CD4+. What remained unconfirmed was the SARS-CoV-2 specificity of second-wave clones peaking on day 37.

The table lists this clonotype with many counts. Its cognate antigen is unknown. The sample was PBMCs or a T cell subset sorted from them (not recorded which). The J gene is TRBJ1-1, the V gene TRBV4-2; TRBD1 is a possible D gene (5 bases). This TCR was sampled from an adult who had mild COVID-19 (a few samples of this study predate the infection). Cell type and time point are not known. In DNA, the CDR3 is TGTGCCAGCAGCCAATCAGGGAGGCACACTGAAGCTTTCTTT. This translates into CASSQSGRHTEAFF.